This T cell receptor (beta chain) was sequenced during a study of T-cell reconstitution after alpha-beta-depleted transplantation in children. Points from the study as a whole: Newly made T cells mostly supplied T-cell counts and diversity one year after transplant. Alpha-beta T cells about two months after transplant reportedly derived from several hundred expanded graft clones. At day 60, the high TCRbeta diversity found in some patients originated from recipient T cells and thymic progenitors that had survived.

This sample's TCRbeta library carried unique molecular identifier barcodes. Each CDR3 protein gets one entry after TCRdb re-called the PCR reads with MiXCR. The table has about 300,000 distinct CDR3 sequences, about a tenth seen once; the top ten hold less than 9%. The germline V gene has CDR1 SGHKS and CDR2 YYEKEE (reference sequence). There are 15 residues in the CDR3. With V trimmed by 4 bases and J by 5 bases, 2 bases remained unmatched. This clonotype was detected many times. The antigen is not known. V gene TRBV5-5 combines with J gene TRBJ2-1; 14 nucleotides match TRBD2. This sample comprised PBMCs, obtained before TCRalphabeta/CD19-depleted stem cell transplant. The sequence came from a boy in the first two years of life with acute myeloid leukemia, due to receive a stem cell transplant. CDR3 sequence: CASSPTSGRDNEQFF. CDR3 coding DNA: TGTGCCAGCAGCCCGACTAGCGGGAGGGACAATGAGCAGTTCTTC.